Following are 29 T cell receptor beta chains from one sample sequenced in a study of cytomegalovirus exposure and HLA in healthy donors. Both 60 Vbeta primers and 13 Jbeta primers went into the PCR. Libraries were prepared by immunoSEQ multiplex PCR; TCRdb keeps only in-frame clonotypes and omits some of them. The data contain about 150,000 clones, around 79% of them singletons. Sequenced material: PBMCs. The receptors were gathered from a man younger than 30 in good health and CMV-seronegative.

V usage is TRBV30 and J usage is TRBJ2-2, with D perhaps TRBD1 (5 bases). The CDR3 extends over 14 amino acids. Trimming pared 0 bases from V and 6 bases from J, leaving 11 bases between. CDR1 and CDR2 from the germline V gene are GTSNPN and SVGIG (reference sequence). CDR3 nucleotides: TGTGCCTGGAGTGTGTCCAGGGAAGCCGGGGAGCTGTTTTTT. Encoded protein: CAWSVSREAGELFF.

The gene calls are TRBV25-1 and TRBJ2-5; 9 positions match TRBD2. Trimming at V came to 8 bases and at J to 2 bases, leaving 9 bases not matched to a gene. The CDR3 is 15 amino acids. Per germline, CDR1 MGHDK and CDR2 SYGVNS. DNA of the CDR3: TGTGCCAGCGGCTCCGGGACTAGCACACAAGAGACCCAGTACTTC. Its protein product is CASGSGTSTQETQYF.

This chain links TRBV5-4 with TRBJ2-3; D perhaps matches TRBD2 (5 bases). The germline V and J ends were trimmed by 0 bases and 6 bases, with 11 bases remaining between them. The CDR3 length is 14 residues. Germline CDR1 reads SGHNT; CDR2 reads YYREEE (reference sequence). CDR3 nucleotides: TGTGCCAGCAGCTTGGGGGAGTATAGCGATACGCAGTATTTT. Residues: CASSLGEYSDTQYF.

The rearrangement joins TRBV6-5 to TRBJ2-2; 9 positions match TRBD2. The CDR3 consists of 13 residues. Trimming removed 6 bases from V and 7 bases from J; junction bases left unmatched: 3. Germline V gene data show CDR1 as MNHEY and CDR2 as SVGAGI. The CDR3 region is CASSPRGGGELFF. CDR3 coding DNA: TGTGCCAGCAGCCCGCGGGGGGGCGGGGAGCTGTTTTTT.

The chain recombines TRBV10-2 with TRBJ2-1; 12 bases are shared with TRBD2. This CDR3 spans 14 amino acids. Germline values: CDR1 WSHSY, CDR2 SAAADI. V shed 1 base and J 10 bases; nucleotides not matched to a gene: 2. The CDR3 protein is CASSEWLAGGEQFF. The CDR3 coding sequence is TGCGCCAGCAGTGAGTGGCTAGCGGGAGGGGAGCAGTTCTTC.

The chain joins TRBV19 to TRBJ2-2; D perhaps matches TRBD2 (5 bases). Trimming shortened V by 5 bases and J by 0 bases, and 19 bases separated the two germline ends. Germline V gene lookup returns CDR1 LNHDA and CDR2 SQIVND (reference sequence). The CDR3 runs to 18 residues. The CDR3 protein is CASSPPHWRVTNTGELFF. The CDR3 coding sequence is TGTGCCAGTAGTCCCCCCCACTGGCGGGTCACGAACACCGGGGAGCTGTTTTTT.

The CDR3 here is CASSSTSGSGLYEQYF. The DNA for the CDR3 is TGTGCCAGCAGCTCGACTAGCGGGAGCGGTTTGTACGAGCAGTACTTC. The rearrangement uses TRBV7-2 and TRBJ2-5; 12 bases map to TRBD2. The end of the DNA fits TRBJ2-7 better, so the J call may be wrong. This CDR3 contains 16 residues. Germline V CDR1 and CDR2: SGHTA, FQGNSA.

The rearrangement joins TRBV7-9 to TRBJ2-1; D not certain. The CDR3 covers 15 residues. Germline loops: CDR1 SEHNR, CDR2 FQNEAQ (reference sequence). The V end lost 6 bases, the J end lost 6 bases, and 18 bases lay between the germline ends. CDR3 nucleotides: TGTGCCAGCAGTACCTCTGGCGGCCGGTCCAATGAGCAGTTCTTC. It codes for CASSTSGGRSNEQFF.

The V gene is TRBV4-1, the J gene TRBJ2-1; no reliable D call. This CDR3 region has 15 residues. CDR1 and CDR2 (germline): MGHRA, YSYEKL. The germline V and J ends were trimmed by 2 bases and 1 base, with 9 bases remaining between them. The CDR3 DNA reads as TGCGCCAGCAGCCAAAGCTTTTCGTCCTACAATGAGCAGTTCTTC. Protein product: CASSQSFSSYNEQFF.

The chain carries TRBV7-9 and TRBJ1-4; D gene ambiguous. Germline assignment: CDR1 SEHNR and CDR2 FQNEAQ (reference sequence). V was shortened by 4 bases and J by 0 bases, with 9 bases between the two germline ends. CDR3 length: 15 amino acids. CDR3 amino acids: CASSSFQTTNEKLFF. CDR3 sequence (DNA): TGTGCCAGCAGCTCATTCCAGACAACTAATGAAAAACTGTTTTTT.

This clone was seen only a few times. This chain links TRBV19 with TRBJ2-5; 8 nucleotides line up with TRBD2. The CDR3 totals 15 residues. Germline-derived CDR1 and CDR2 are LNHDA and SQIVND (reference sequence). V lost 5 bases, J lost 4 bases, and 9 bases stayed unmatched. CDR3 nucleotides: TGTGCCAGTAGTCTCCAGGCGGGAGGAAGAGAGACCCAGTACTTC. Its protein product is CASSLQAGGRETQYF.

The chain uses TRBV27 and TRBJ1-1, with D possibly being TRBD1 (5 bases). The CDR3 extends over 14 amino acids. The ends were cut back, 6 bases at V and 3 bases at J, with 14 bases in the middle. Germline CDR1 is MNHEY and CDR2 is SMNVEV (reference sequence). The CDR3 DNA reads TGTGCCAGCAGAAGGACGGTAGGGGACACTGAAGCTTTCTTT. This gives the protein CASRRTVGDTEAFF.

This clone was observed a few times. The chain is built from TRBV6-6 and TRBJ2-7, with D tentatively TRBD2 (6 bases). From germline, CDR1 is MNHNY and CDR2 SVGAGI (reference sequence). CDR3 length: 15 residues. V lost 5 bases to trimming and J lost 7 bases, with 21 bases between them. CDR3 DNA: TGTGCCAGCAGTGCCACCGGGACTCCTGGCGGGGAGCAGTACTTC. This translates into CASSATGTPGGEQYF.

The chain joins TRBV19 to TRBJ2-5; 8 nucleotides agree with TRBD2. J gave up 1 base and V 3 bases, and 4 bases lay outside the gene matches. The germline V gene has CDR1 LNHDA and CDR2 SQIVND (reference sequence). The CDR3 loop spans 15 amino acids. The CDR3 here is CASSILAGGQETQYF. In nucleotides, the CDR3 is TGTGCCAGTAGTATCCTAGCGGGTGGCCAAGAGACCCAGTACTTC. Variable domain in full (rest from reference TRBV19 and TRBJ2-5): DGGITQSPKYLFRKEGQNVTLSCEQNLNHDAMYWYRQDPGQGLRLIYYSQIVNDFQKGDIAEGYSVSREKKESFPLTVTSAQKNPTAFYLCASSILAGGQETQYFGPGTRLLVL.

The chain joins TRBV6-6 to TRBJ2-7, with TRBD2 as a possible D gene (6 bases). In germline, CDR1 is MNHNY, CDR2 SVGAGI (reference sequence). CDR3 length equals 16 residues. V was pared by 10 bases and J by 0 bases, with 22 bases between. The CDR3 reads CATGDAGSLSSYEQYF. CDR3 coding DNA: TGTGCCACCGGCGACGCGGGATCCCTTAGCTCCTACGAGCAGTACTTC.

The V gene is TRBV10-3, the J gene TRBJ1-2, with 7 nucleotides matching TRBD1. This CDR3 is 12 amino acids long. V dropped 7 bases and J dropped 7; count of bases not matched to a gene: 6. Per germline, CDR1 ENHRY and CDR2 SYGVKD. The CDR3 is CAIMGDRAGYTF. CDR3 nucleotides: TGTGCCATCATGGGCGACAGGGCTGGCTACACCTTC.

The V and J genes are TRBV14 and TRBJ1-2; perhaps TRBD1 as D (5 bases). The ends were cut back, 4 bases at V and 8 bases at J, with 17 bases in the middle. Germline V gene data show CDR1 as SGHDN and CDR2 as FVKESK. The CDR3 extends over 14 amino acids. The CDR3 nucleotides read TGTGCCAGCAGCCCGCGGCGGGGGATCTTCGGCTACACCTTC. Translation: CASSPRRGIFGYTF. The complete variable domain, with remaining parts taken from reference TRBV14 and TRBJ1-2, reads EAGVTQFPSHSVIEKGQTVTLRCDPISGHDNLYWYRRVMGKEIKFLLHFVKESKQDESGMPNNRFLAERTGGTYSTLKVQPAELEDSGVYFCASSPRRGIFGYTFGSGTRLTVV.

A single count supports this clone. J is TRBJ2-1 and V is TRBV2; TRBD2 matches at 10 bases. There are 14 residues in the CDR3. Trimming cost V 1 base and J 10 bases; bases outside gene matches: 4. The germline CDR1 and CDR2 sequences are SNHLY and FYNNEI. CDR3 in amino acids: CASSEGLAGEEQFF. The CDR3 nucleotides read TGTGCCAGCAGTGAAGGGCTAGCGGGAGAGGAGCAGTTCTTC.

The table lists this clone with a few counts. The chain uses TRBV4-1 and TRBJ2-7; TRBD2 is a possible D gene (5 bases). V gave up 0 bases and J gave up 6 bases, with 9 bases separating them. Germline V CDR1 and CDR2: MGHRA, YSYEKL. CDR3 length: 13 amino acids. The CDR3: CASSQDSRGEQYF. The CDR3 nucleotides read TGCGCCAGCAGCCAAGACTCTCGGGGCGAGCAGTACTTC.

The V gene is TRBV9, the J gene TRBJ2-1; D is possibly TRBD2 (5 bases). The CDR3 length is 15 residues. V was pared by 5 bases and J by 8 bases, with 20 bases between. CDR1 SGDLS and CDR2 YYNGEE come from the germline V gene. In DNA form, the CDR3 reads TGTGCCAGCAGTCCTACCGGGTCCTTTAGCGATGAGCAGTTCTTC. It encodes CASSPTGSFSDEQFF.

V and J are TRBV5-1 and TRBJ2-5; D is possibly TRBD2 (5 bases). Germline assignment: CDR1 SGHRS and CDR2 YFSETQ. Trimming removed 0 bases at V and 0 bases at J, with 21 bases between. This CDR3 comprises 19 residues. In nucleotides, the CDR3 is TGCGCCAGCAGCTTGGTGGCTGGCCGCAGGCGCGGGTACCAAGAGACCCAGTACTTC. Amino acid sequence: CASSLVAGRRRGYQETQYF. Full variable domain (remainder filled in from reference TRBV5-1 and TRBJ2-5): KAGVTQTPRYLIKTRGQQVTLSCSPISGHRSVSWYQQTPGQGLQFLFEYFSETQRNKGNFPGRFSGRQFSNSRSEMNVSTLELGDSALYLCASSLVAGRRRGYQETQYFGPGTRLLVL.

The CDR3 here is CASNHRGETQYF. The CDR3 nucleotides read TGTGCCAGCAACCACAGGGGAGAGACCCAGTACTTC. The chain uses TRBV6-6 and TRBJ2-5; 7 bases map to TRBD1. V shed 7 bases and J 4 bases; nucleotides not matched to a gene: 3. The CDR3 sequence is 12 residues long. Germline CDR1 MNHNY, CDR2 SVGAGI (reference sequence).

The J gene is TRBJ1-5, the V gene TRBV25-1; perhaps TRBD1 as D (5 bases). The CDR3 length is 13 residues. V was clipped by 6 bases and J by 7 bases, with 13 bases between them. Germline assignment: CDR1 MGHDK and CDR2 SYGVNS. The CDR3, as DNA: TGTGCCAGCAGCCTGGGGGGTGAGCAGCCCCAGCATTTT. Its translation is CASSLGGEQPQHF.

The genes are TRBV9 and TRBJ2-3, with 11 bases fitting TRBD2. Germline V gene data show CDR1 as SGDLS and CDR2 as YYNGEE. Trimming removed 4 bases from V and 4 bases from J; junction bases left unmatched: 8. The CDR3 covers 16 residues. The CDR3 nucleotides are TGTGCCAGCAGCCTAACTAGCGGGAGTGAGTCAGATACGCAGTATTTT. Its protein product is CASSLTSGSESDTQYF.

The rearrangement joins TRBV10-2 to TRBJ2-5, with D maybe TRBD1 (6 bases). The V end lost 2 bases, the J end lost 3 bases, and 16 bases lay between the germline ends. This CDR3 contains 16 residues. Germline values: CDR1 WSHSY, CDR2 SAAADI. CDR3: CASSEVPGEEEETQYF. DNA of the CDR3: TGCGCCAGCAGTGAGGTTCCAGGGGAAGAGGAAGAGACCCAGTACTTC.

The chain recombines TRBV28 with TRBJ1-1; D perhaps matches TRBD1 (6 bases). The V and J ends lost 9 bases and 11 bases respectively, with 19 bases between them. This CDR3 is 12 amino acids long. Germline V CDR1 and CDR2: MDHEN, SYDVKM. The CDR3 region has the DNA TGTGCCAGTAGGACCGCAGGGGAAGGCGCTTTCTTT. Protein: CASRTAGEGAFF.

CDR3: CASSQQGSTDTQYF. CDR3 in DNA: TGTGCCAGCAGCCAACAGGGGTCCACAGATACGCAGTATTTT. The rearrangement links TRBV5-4 to TRBJ2-3; TRBD1 aligns across 7 bases. From germline, CDR1 is SGHNT and CDR2 YYREEE (reference sequence). The V and J ends lost 4 bases and 2 bases, in that order; junction bases with no gene match: 4. The CDR3 covers 14 residues.

J is TRBJ2-3 and V is TRBV18; D is uncertain. Trimming left V 4 bases short and J 0 bases short, with 11 bases between. The CDR3 is made up of 15 amino acids. Germline assignment: CDR1 KGHSH and CDR2 LQKENI. The CDR3 DNA reads as TGTGCCAGCTCACTTACAGCTTCTAGCACAGATACGCAGTATTTT. This translates into CASSLTASSTDTQYF.

This clone was observed a few times. The chain has TRBV7-9 and TRBJ2-7; 13 positions agree with TRBD2. The CDR3 extends over 15 amino acids. CDR1 is SEHNR and CDR2 is FQNEAQ in the germline V gene (reference sequence). V lost 5 bases and J lost 2; bases outside the gene matches: 3. For the CDR3, the DNA is TGTGCCAGCAGCCAACTAGCGGGGGGGACCTACGAGCAGTACTTC. Translation gives CASSQLAGGTYEQYF.